A selection of T cell receptor beta chains follows, all from one sample in a study of T-cell reconstitution after alpha-beta-depleted transplantation in children. MiXCR, applied by TCRdb to the PCR reads, yields one record per CDR3 protein. Of over 400,000 distinct CDR3 sequences listed, around 12% are singletons. Here the sequenced sample was PBMCs from the stem cell graft donor, taken from the stem cell graft. Receptor source: a human donor who donated a stem cell graft to a child with combined immunodeficiency. Each CDR3 is given with its conserved first and last residue. D genes are given only for firm matches. Only some rows state a clone size, as once, few, many or a class for expanded clones.

CDR3 DNA: TGTGCCAGCAGTTCCCGGGGGGGGCTTGAATCCGGGGAGCTGTTTTTT
CDR3 protein: CASSSRGGLESGELFF
J gene: TRBJ2-2
V gene: TRBV12-3/TRBV12-4
D gene: TRBD2
clone size: many

CDR3 DNA: TGTGCCAGCAGCCGACTGAGCTCCTACAATGAGCAGTTCTTC
CDR3 protein: CASSRLSSYNEQFF
J gene: TRBJ2-1
V gene: TRBV5-6
D gene: NA
clone size: many

CDR3 DNA: TGCAGTGCCCTCTATGGCTACACCTTC
CDR3 protein: CSALYGYTF
J gene: TRBJ1-2
V gene: TRBV20-1
D gene: NA
clone size: few

CDR3 DNA: TGTGCCAGCAGCCAGAGAGACAGGGACCAAGAGACCCAGTACTTC
CDR3 protein: CASSQRDRDQETQYF
J gene: TRBJ2-5
V gene: TRBV3-1
D gene: TRBD1
clone size: NA

CDR3 DNA: TGTGCCAGCAGCCCCCTGCGTGGGACAGATACGCAGTATTTT
CDR3 protein: CASSPLRGTDTQYF
J gene: TRBJ2-3
V gene: TRBV7-2
D gene: NA
clone size: many

CDR3 DNA: TGTGCCAGCAGCGGACACGAAGCTTTCTTT
CDR3 protein: CASSGHEAFF
J gene: TRBJ1-1
V gene: TRBV6-4
D gene: NA
clone size: few

CDR3 DNA: TGTGCCAGCAGTCCGGGACACCCTAGTATTAATGAGCAGTTCTTC
CDR3 protein: CASSPGHPSINEQFF
J gene: TRBJ2-1
V gene: TRBV6-1
D gene: NA
clone size: many

CDR3 DNA: TGTGCCAGCAGCGTGGGGGGCCTCAATCAGCCCCAGCATTTT
CDR3 protein: CASSVGGLNQPQHF
J gene: TRBJ1-5
V gene: TRBV9
D gene: NA
clone size: NA

CDR3 DNA: TGCGCCAGCAGCTCGACCCTAGCGGGACACTACAATGAGCAGTTCTTC
CDR3 protein: CASSSTLAGHYNEQFF
J gene: TRBJ2-1
V gene: TRBV5-1
D gene: TRBD2
clone size: few

CDR3 DNA: TGTGCCACCAGTGAGGGCAGGCGAGGCGGCACAGATACGCAGTATTTT
CDR3 protein: CATSEGRRGGTDTQYF
J gene: TRBJ2-3
V gene: TRBV24-1
D gene: NA
clone size: few

CDR3 DNA: TGTGCCAGCAGCTTGGGGACTTTGTACGAGCAGTACTTC
CDR3 protein: CASSLGTLYEQYF
J gene: TRBJ2-7
V gene: TRBV7-2
D gene: NA
clone size: many

CDR3 DNA: TGTGCCAGCAGTTACTCCGGACTAGCGGACAATGAGCAGTTCTTC
CDR3 protein: CASSYSGLADNEQFF
J gene: TRBJ2-1
V gene: TRBV6-2/TRBV6-3
D gene: TRBD2
clone size: NA

CDR3 DNA: TGCAGTGCTAGGATTGGACGGCCCGAGAATGAGCAGTTCTTC
CDR3 protein: CSARIGRPENEQFF
J gene: TRBJ2-1
V gene: TRBV20-1
D gene: NA
clone size: NA

CDR3 DNA: TGTGCCAGCAGCTTAGCGCAGGTGACTAGCGGACATGAGCAGTTCTTC
CDR3 protein: CASSLAQVTSGHEQFF
J gene: TRBJ2-1
V gene: TRBV7-6
D gene: TRBD2
clone size: many

CDR3 DNA: TGTGCCACCAGCAGAGATCGGGCAGCGAACACCGGGGAGCTGTTTTTT
CDR3 protein: CATSRDRAANTGELFF
J gene: TRBJ2-2
V gene: TRBV15
D gene: NA
clone size: NA

CDR3 DNA: TGCGCCAGCAGCCAGGGACCGCGGGTCGTGAACACTGAAGCTTTCTTT
CDR3 protein: CASSQGPRVVNTEAFF
J gene: TRBJ1-1
V gene: TRBV4-1
D gene: NA
clone size: few

CDR3 DNA: TGCAGCGTTGAGGGGGCGGACGGCTACACCTTC
CDR3 protein: CSVEGADGYTF
J gene: TRBJ1-2
V gene: TRBV29-1
D gene: NA
clone size: NA

CDR3 DNA: TGTGCCAGCAGTGCCTGGACAGGGACGAATTCACCCCTCCACTTT
CDR3 protein: CASSAWTGTNSPLHF
J gene: TRBJ1-6
V gene: TRBV6-1
D gene: TRBD1
clone size: NA

CDR3 DNA: TGTGCCAGCAGCTATGGACTAGCGGGAGGGCTTCAAGAGACCCAGTACTTC
CDR3 protein: CASSYGLAGGLQETQYF
J gene: TRBJ2-5
V gene: TRBV7-8
D gene: TRBD2
clone size: NA

CDR3 DNA: TGTGCCAGCGGGCTTGGGGAGCAGTTCTTC
CDR3 protein: CASGLGEQFF
J gene: TRBJ2-1
V gene: TRBV6-5
D gene: NA
clone size: many

CDR3 DNA: TGTGCCATCAGTGAGTCGATGGGACAAGAAGCTTTCTTT
CDR3 protein: CAISESMGQEAFF
J gene: TRBJ1-1
V gene: TRBV10-3
D gene: NA
clone size: many

CDR3 DNA: TGCAGCGTTGAATTCCAGGCTCGAGCTGAAGCTTTCTTT
CDR3 protein: CSVEFQARAEAFF
J gene: TRBJ1-1
V gene: TRBV29-1
D gene: NA
clone size: many

CDR3 DNA: TGTGCCAGCAGTTTACCGGACAGCACAGATACGCAGTATTTT
CDR3 protein: CASSLPDSTDTQYF
J gene: TRBJ2-3
V gene: TRBV28
D gene: NA
clone size: many

CDR3 DNA: TGTGCCAGCAGTTCGACAGGGCAGTATTCACCCCTCCACTTT
CDR3 protein: CASSSTGQYSPLHF
J gene: TRBJ1-6
V gene: TRBV12-3/TRBV12-4
D gene: TRBD1
clone size: NA

CDR3 DNA: TGTGCCAGCAGCTTAACGGCGATCTGGTCTCAAGAGACCCAGTACTTC
CDR3 protein: CASSLTAIWSQETQYF
J gene: TRBJ2-5
V gene: TRBV7-2
D gene: NA
clone size: many

CDR3 DNA: TGTGCCAGTAGTATCCGGGATACTCGCAATGAGCAGTTCTTC
CDR3 protein: CASSIRDTRNEQFF
J gene: TRBJ2-1
V gene: TRBV19
D gene: NA
clone size: few

CDR3 DNA: TGCGCCAGCAGGATACAGAACACTGAAGCTTTCTTT
CDR3 protein: CASRIQNTEAFF
J gene: TRBJ1-1
V gene: TRBV5-1
D gene: NA
clone size: many

CDR3 DNA: TGTGCCAGCAGCTTGAGACAGGGAGGAGGCAATGAGCAGTTCTTC
CDR3 protein: CASSLRQGGGNEQFF
J gene: TRBJ2-1
V gene: TRBV11-3
D gene: NA
clone size: NA

CDR3 DNA: TGTGCCAGCAGTTCCCCTTGGACAGAGAAAGAGACCCAGTACTTC
CDR3 protein: CASSSPWTEKETQYF
J gene: TRBJ2-5
V gene: TRBV28
D gene: NA
clone size: few

CDR3 DNA: TGTGCCAGCAGCCCTACAGGACTAGCGGGGGCGGGGGAGCAGTACTTC
CDR3 protein: CASSPTGLAGAGEQYF
J gene: TRBJ2-7
V gene: TRBV4-2
D gene: TRBD2
clone size: NA

CDR3 DNA: TGTGCCAGCAGCCCCCGAGGGTTCGGGACAGGGCTTACAGATACGCAGTATTTT
CDR3 protein: CASSPRGFGTGLTDTQYF
J gene: TRBJ2-3
V gene: TRBV9
D gene: TRBD1
clone size: few

CDR3 DNA: TGTGCCACCAGCGGGGTGGCGCAGGGGCCGCTACCTAATGAAAAACTGTTTTTT
CDR3 protein: CATSGVAQGPLPNEKLFF
J gene: TRBJ1-4
V gene: TRBV15
D gene: NA
clone size: NA

CDR3 DNA: TGTGCCAGCAGCTTATCGGGACTAGCGGGAGTCAATGAGCAGTTCTTC
CDR3 protein: CASSLSGLAGVNEQFF
J gene: TRBJ2-1
V gene: TRBV7-3
D gene: TRBD2
clone size: NA

CDR3 DNA: TGCAGCGTTAATTGGGACAGGGCGAACTTC
CDR3 protein: CSVNWDRANF
J gene: TRBJ2-7
V gene: TRBV29-1
D gene: TRBD1
clone size: NA

CDR3 DNA: TGCAGTGCTAGAGATCTCAGCACAGATACGCAGTATTTT
CDR3 protein: CSARDLSTDTQYF
J gene: TRBJ2-3
V gene: TRBV20-1
D gene: NA
clone size: NA

CDR3 DNA: TGTGCCAGCAGTCCGCAAATACAGTTATCCTATGGCTACACCTTC
CDR3 protein: CASSPQIQLSYGYTF
J gene: TRBJ1-2
V gene: TRBV12-3/TRBV12-4
D gene: NA
clone size: many

CDR3 DNA: TGCGCCAGCAGCCATGATCCCCCCGGGGGGGGCGAGCAGTACTTC
CDR3 protein: CASSHDPPGGGEQYF
J gene: TRBJ2-7
V gene: TRBV4-3
D gene: TRBD2
clone size: few

CDR3 DNA: TGCGCCAGCAGCTCCCAGCAAGAGACCCAGTACTTC
CDR3 protein: CASSSQQETQYF
J gene: TRBJ2-5
V gene: TRBV5-1
D gene: NA
clone size: NA

CDR3 DNA: TGTGCCAGTAGGGTCACCGGGGTCGCTCAGCCCCAGCATTTT
CDR3 protein: CASRVTGVAQPQHF
J gene: TRBJ1-5
V gene: TRBV19
D gene: NA
clone size: NA

CDR3 DNA: TGTGCCAGCAGCTTGGAAGGGGGGGAAGCTTTCTTT
CDR3 protein: CASSLEGGEAFF
J gene: TRBJ1-1
V gene: TRBV5-6
D gene: NA
clone size: NA

CDR3 DNA: TGTGCCACCCGGGGTCCGGGACAGGGAGCGGAGACCCAGTACTTC
CDR3 protein: CATRGPGQGAETQYF
J gene: TRBJ2-5
V gene: TRBV12-3/TRBV12-4
D gene: TRBD1
clone size: few

CDR3 DNA: TGTGCCAGCAGACGTAGCGGATCGAACACCGGGGAGCTGTTTTTT
CDR3 protein: CASRRSGSNTGELFF
J gene: TRBJ2-2
V gene: TRBV11-3
D gene: NA
clone size: many

CDR3 DNA: TGCGCCAGCAGCCAAGGGACCGGCCTACGGGAGCAGTACTTC
CDR3 protein: CASSQGTGLREQYF
J gene: TRBJ2-7
V gene: TRBV4-1
D gene: NA
clone size: few

CDR3 DNA: TGTGCCAGCAGCCAAGCAATCTATGGCTACACCTTC
CDR3 protein: CASSQAIYGYTF
J gene: TRBJ1-2
V gene: TRBV3-1
D gene: NA
clone size: many

CDR3 DNA: TGCAGTGCTACTGACACGGGACCCTTGATTGATGGGGTTTTCTTT
CDR3 protein: CSATDTGPLIDGVFF
J gene: TRBJ1-1
V gene: TRBV20-1
D gene: NA
clone size: many

CDR3 DNA: TGCGCCAGCAGCCAAGGACGCGGACGTCGGGCGCAGGGTTCATTCAATGAGCAGTTCTTC
CDR3 protein: CASSQGRGRRAQGSFNEQFF
J gene: TRBJ2-1
V gene: TRBV4-3
D gene: NA
clone size: few

CDR3 DNA: TGTGCCGGCAGACTGATAGGGACTAGCGGGCATCGCACAGATACGCAGTATTTT
CDR3 protein: CAGRLIGTSGHRTDTQYF
J gene: TRBJ2-3
V gene: TRBV11-2
D gene: TRBD2
clone size: NA

CDR3 DNA: TGTGCCACCGCAGGATCGGCGGGAGGGATCAATGAGCAGTTCTTC
CDR3 protein: CATAGSAGGINEQFF
J gene: TRBJ2-1
V gene: TRBV24-1
D gene: TRBD2
clone size: few

CDR3 DNA: TGTGCCAGCAGAGGAACTCCTGAGGGCGATCAGCCCCAGCATTTT
CDR3 protein: CASRGTPEGDQPQHF
J gene: TRBJ1-5
V gene: TRBV12-3/TRBV12-4
D gene: NA
clone size: few

CDR3 DNA: TGTGCCTGGAGTATCTCCGGGACTAGCGGTTTCTTC
CDR3 protein: CAWSISGTSGFF
J gene: TRBJ2-1
V gene: TRBV30
D gene: TRBD2
clone size: few

CDR3 DNA: TGCGCCAGCAGCCGAGAACCCGGGAAAGAGCAGTTCTTC
CDR3 protein: CASSREPGKEQFF
J gene: TRBJ2-1
V gene: TRBV4-3
D gene: NA
clone size: NA

CDR3 DNA: TGCGCCAGCAGCCCGCTTGCGGGACTAGACAACAATGAGCAGTTCTTC
CDR3 protein: CASSPLAGLDNNEQFF
J gene: TRBJ2-1
V gene: TRBV5-1
D gene: TRBD2
clone size: few

CDR3 DNA: TGTGCCAGCAGTTTCTACGGGACTAGCGGGAGAGAGACCCAGTACTTC
CDR3 protein: CASSFYGTSGRETQYF
J gene: TRBJ2-5
V gene: TRBV6-5
D gene: TRBD2
clone size: many

CDR3 DNA: TGTGCCACCAGCTCCCGGACAGGACGGTACAATGAGCAGTTCTTC
CDR3 protein: CATSSRTGRYNEQFF
J gene: TRBJ2-1
V gene: TRBV15
D gene: TRBD1
clone size: many

CDR3 DNA: TGTGCCAGCAGTGAAACCCTGGTGAACACTGAAGCTTTCTTT
CDR3 protein: CASSETLVNTEAFF
J gene: TRBJ1-1
V gene: TRBV6-1
D gene: NA
clone size: NA

CDR3 DNA: TGTGCCATCAGGCTAGCGGGGAGGACAGATACGCAGTATTTT
CDR3 protein: CAIRLAGRTDTQYF
J gene: TRBJ2-3
V gene: TRBV10-3
D gene: TRBD2
clone size: many

CDR3 DNA: TGTGCCAGCAGCTTGGCATTGGACACTGAAGCTTTCTTT
CDR3 protein: CASSLALDTEAFF
J gene: TRBJ1-1
V gene: TRBV5-4
D gene: NA
clone size: NA

CDR3 DNA: TGTGCCAGCAGCTACCCGGGAGGACATCTAGTTAGGGAGCAGTACTTC
CDR3 protein: CASSYPGGHLVREQYF
J gene: TRBJ2-7
V gene: TRBV7-9
D gene: TRBD2
clone size: few

CDR3 DNA: TGTGCCAGCCGTCCCGGGGGGCAGGGAAACTATGGCTACACCTTC
CDR3 protein: CASRPGGQGNYGYTF
J gene: TRBJ1-2
V gene: TRBV6-1
D gene: NA
clone size: few